What follows is one TCR beta chain and its context. This clonotype was counted many times. Its binding antigen is unknown. Within one base of it there is no much larger clone, and no base qualities were kept. The reads were generated on an Illumina HiSeq 1500. In-frame beta chains were kept once TCRdb had trimmed the public reads at Q25 with fastp and called clones with MiXCR. Rows are combined by CDR3 protein, so each entry shows the most common genes and DNA. The sample yields about 830,000 distinct CDR3 sequences; roughly 33% were counted once. Around 12% of the sample belongs to the ten largest clones. The sample is drawn from a study of T cell repertoires in cytomegalovirus infection (dated by TCRdb to about 2019). Some background on the complete study: Alongside well-studied HLA-B-restricted epitopes, the peptide stimulations were aimed at recently identified HLA-C-restricted CMV epitopes, whose presentation resists viral immunomodulation. Donor HLA type was relevant to the analysis, as public TCR beta signatures indicated carriage of CMV infection together with the matching HLA type.

What the study reported, not specific to this receptor: In both this cohort and an independent cohort of 350 or so donors, the cumulative frequency of public TCR beta family members distinguished carriers of CMV infection plus the relevant HLA type. The ex vivo response was dominated by HLA-C-restricted CMV-specific TCR beta clonotypes, which also provided the single most frequent clonotype in two of eight donors.

The germline ends are 24 bases apart after V is trimmed by 6 bases and J by 3 bases. CDR3 length: 19 amino acids, cysteine to phenylalanine. Left in the record is the CDR3 DNA by itself, 57 bases read in frame from the first base. CDR1 and CDR2 are read off the germline V gene as MNHEY and SVGEGT. The sample's treatment or condition label is to be understood as: in vitro stimulation with specific CMV peptide epitopes to enrich CMV-specific T cells. The sequence was collected from a human donor in good health (CMV status not recorded). Some clones in this sample may be carry-over from other donors' samples. The chain is encoded by TRBV6-2 or TRBV6-3 joined to TRBJ2-6; the D gene is possibly TRBD1 or TRBD2, each agreeing over 5 bases. The sequenced sample was cultured CD8+ T cells from PBMCs, obtained from culture after CMV antigen stimulation. The base sequence is TGTGCCAGCAGGCCACCGGGACGGAGGCCTTTCAGTGGGGCCAACGTCCTGACTTTC. It codes for CASRPPGRRPFSGANVLTF.